This TCR beta chain emerged from a study of blood T cell repertoires in COVID-19. In the study overall: The analysed material was cDNA or gDNA that came from T cells, B-cell-depleted T cells, or PBMCs.

In the authors' methods: Quantification of nucleated cells was approximated via reference gene primer amplification. Profiling relied on immunoSEQ multiplex PCR, and the TCRdb table lists in-frame clones only, not all of them. The DNA was the basis for D and trimming; V, J and clone size are from that table. The profile shows hundreds of thousands of clones, roughly 80% of them singletons. Recruits, aged about 18 to 100 years, lived in 20 to 30 US areas. Which cohort a participant joined came from the clinical history participants gave. Germline-derived CDR1 and CDR2 are MNHEY and SMNVEV (reference sequence). CDR3 size: 16 residues. Worth noting for this clone: At one of its ends the junction is not consistent with the germline gene, which may arise from a read error.

Material for sequencing was PBMCs or T cells enriched from blood (not recorded which). The rearrangement links TRBV27 to TRBJ1-4; the D gene is possibly TRBD1 (6 bases). The TCR was taken from a middle-aged man who had been exposed to COVID-19. The CDR3 nucleotides read TGTGCCAGCAGTTCGGACAGCCTTTCAACTAATGAAAAACTGGTTTTT. This encodes CASSSDSLSTNEKLVF.